This T cell receptor beta chain was recorded in a study of molecular identifiers for immune sequencing clone quantification. This CDR3 comprises 14 residues. Per germline, CDR1 LNHDA and CDR2 SQIVND (reference sequence). MiXCR was run by TCRdb on the PCR reads, yielding one entry per CDR3 protein. The table has about 640,000 distinct CDR3 sequences, 20% seen once. Points on this clonotype: Relative to the germline gene, one junction end is altered; a read error may explain this.

The clonotype originates from a human donor in good health. Some libraries in this study had Jurkat cell RNA spiked in. Sequencing input: naive CD8+ T cells from blood, with Jurkat cell RNA spiked in. Noted subset: FACS-sorted CD8+CD4-CCR7+CD45RA+ naive T cells. The rearrangement joins TRBV19 to TRBJ2-2; possibly TRBD1 or TRBD2 for D (5 bases each). The CDR3, as DNA: TGTGCCAGTAGTGCTGGGGCTGGGACCGGGGAGCTGTCTTTT. Amino acid sequence: CASSAGAGTGELSF.